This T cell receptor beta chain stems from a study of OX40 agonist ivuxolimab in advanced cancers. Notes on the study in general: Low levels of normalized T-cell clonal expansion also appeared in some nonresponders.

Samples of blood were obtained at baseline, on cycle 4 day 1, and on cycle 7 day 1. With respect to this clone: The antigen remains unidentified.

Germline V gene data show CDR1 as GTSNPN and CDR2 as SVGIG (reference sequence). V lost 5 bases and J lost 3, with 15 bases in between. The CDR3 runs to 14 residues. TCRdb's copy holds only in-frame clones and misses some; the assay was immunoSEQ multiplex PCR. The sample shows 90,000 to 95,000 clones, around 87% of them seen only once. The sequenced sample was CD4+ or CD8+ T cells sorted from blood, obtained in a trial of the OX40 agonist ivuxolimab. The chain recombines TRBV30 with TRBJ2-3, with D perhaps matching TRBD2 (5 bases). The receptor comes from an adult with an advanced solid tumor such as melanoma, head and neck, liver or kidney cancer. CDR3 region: CAWQPGGMTDTQYF. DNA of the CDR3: TGTGCCTGGCAACCCGGAGGCATGACAGATACGCAGTATTTT.